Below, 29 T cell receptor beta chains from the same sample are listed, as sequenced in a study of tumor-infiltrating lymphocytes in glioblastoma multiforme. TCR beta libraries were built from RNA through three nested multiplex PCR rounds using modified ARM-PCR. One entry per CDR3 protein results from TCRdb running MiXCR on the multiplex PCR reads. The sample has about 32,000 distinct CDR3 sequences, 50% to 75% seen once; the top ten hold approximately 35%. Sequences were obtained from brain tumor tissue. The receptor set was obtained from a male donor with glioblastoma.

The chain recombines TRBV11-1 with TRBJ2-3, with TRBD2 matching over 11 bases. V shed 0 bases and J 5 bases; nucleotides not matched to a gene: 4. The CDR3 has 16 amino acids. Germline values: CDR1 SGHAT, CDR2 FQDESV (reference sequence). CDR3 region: CASSLATSGSGDTQYF. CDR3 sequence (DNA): TGTGCCAGCAGCTTAGCTACTAGCGGGAGTGGAGATACGCAGTATTTT.

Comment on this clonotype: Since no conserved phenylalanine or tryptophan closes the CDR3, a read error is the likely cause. CDR3 in amino acids: CANRSQAATQYY. CDR3 DNA sequence: TGCGCCAACAGATCGCAAGCGGCTACGCAGTATTAT. The rearrangement uses TRBV10-2 and TRBJ2-3; maybe TRBD2 (5 bases). The CDR3 has 12 amino acids. Per germline, CDR1 WSHSY and CDR2 SAAADI. V was clipped by 10 bases and J by 8 bases, with 16 bases between them.

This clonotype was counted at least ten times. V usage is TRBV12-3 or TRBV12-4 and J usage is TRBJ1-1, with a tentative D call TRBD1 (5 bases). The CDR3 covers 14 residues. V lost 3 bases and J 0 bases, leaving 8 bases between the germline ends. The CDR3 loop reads CASSFSGMNTEAFF. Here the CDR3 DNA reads TGTGCCAGCAGTTTTTCAGGGATGAACACTGAAGCTTTCTTT.

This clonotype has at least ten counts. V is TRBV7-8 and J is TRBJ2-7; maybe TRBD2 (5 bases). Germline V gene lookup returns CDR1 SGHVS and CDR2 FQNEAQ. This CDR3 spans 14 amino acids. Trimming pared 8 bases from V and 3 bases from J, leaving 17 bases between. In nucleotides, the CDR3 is TGTGCCAGCCAACTAGGAACAGCTGACTACGAGCAGTACTTC. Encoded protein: CASQLGTADYEQYF.

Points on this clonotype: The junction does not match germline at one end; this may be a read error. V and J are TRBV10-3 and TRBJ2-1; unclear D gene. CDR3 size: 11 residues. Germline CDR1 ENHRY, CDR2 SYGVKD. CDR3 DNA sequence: TGTACCATCAGTGATGGCAATGAGCAACTCTTC. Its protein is CTISDGNEQLF.

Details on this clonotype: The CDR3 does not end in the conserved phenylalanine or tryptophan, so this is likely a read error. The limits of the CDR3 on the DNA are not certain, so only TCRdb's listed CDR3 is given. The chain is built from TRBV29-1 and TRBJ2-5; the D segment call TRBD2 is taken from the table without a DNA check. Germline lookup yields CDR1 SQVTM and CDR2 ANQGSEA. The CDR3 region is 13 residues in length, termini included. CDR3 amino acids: CSVGLAGSENQYL.

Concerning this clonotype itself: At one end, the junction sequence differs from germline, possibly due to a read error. In DNA, the CDR3 is TGTGCCAGCAGCGGCCTAGTGACTAGCGGCTACGAGCGGTACTTC. Its translation is CASSGLVTSGYERYF. The chain employs TRBV5-6 and TRBJ2-7; 9 bases line up with TRBD2. From germline, CDR1 is SGHDT and CDR2 YYEEEE. The CDR3 contains 15 residues.

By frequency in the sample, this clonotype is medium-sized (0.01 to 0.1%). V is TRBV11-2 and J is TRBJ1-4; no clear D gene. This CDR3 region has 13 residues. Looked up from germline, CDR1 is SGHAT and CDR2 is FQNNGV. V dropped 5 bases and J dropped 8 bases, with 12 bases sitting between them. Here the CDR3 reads CASSASPREKLFF. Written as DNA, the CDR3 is TGTGCCAGCAGCGCCTCCCCAAGGGAAAAACTGTTTTTT.

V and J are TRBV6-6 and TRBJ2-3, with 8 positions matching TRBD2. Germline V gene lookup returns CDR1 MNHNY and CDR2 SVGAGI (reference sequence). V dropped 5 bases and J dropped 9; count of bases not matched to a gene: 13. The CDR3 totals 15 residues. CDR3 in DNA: TGTGCCAGCAGTCCTATTAGCGGGAATGGAGGAACGCAGTATTTT. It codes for CASSPISGNGGTQYF.

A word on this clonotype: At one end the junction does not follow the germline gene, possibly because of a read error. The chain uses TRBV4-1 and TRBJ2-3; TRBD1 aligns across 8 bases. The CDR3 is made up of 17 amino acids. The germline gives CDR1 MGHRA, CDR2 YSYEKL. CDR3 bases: TGCGCCAGCAGCCAAGTTGAGGGACAGGAGGTTTTCGGTACGCAGTATTTC. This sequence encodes CASSQVEGQEVFGTQYF.

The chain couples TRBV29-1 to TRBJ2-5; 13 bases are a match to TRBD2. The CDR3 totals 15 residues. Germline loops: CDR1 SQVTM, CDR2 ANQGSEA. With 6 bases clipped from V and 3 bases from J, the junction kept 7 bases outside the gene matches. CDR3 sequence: CSVEFGLAGEETQYF. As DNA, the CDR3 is TGCAGCGTAGAATTCGGACTAGCGGGAGAAGAGACCCAGTACTTC.

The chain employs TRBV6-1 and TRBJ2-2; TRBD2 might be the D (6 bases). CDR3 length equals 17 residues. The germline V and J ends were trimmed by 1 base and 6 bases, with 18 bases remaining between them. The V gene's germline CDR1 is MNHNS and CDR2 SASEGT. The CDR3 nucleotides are TGTGCCAGCAGTGAAGGGGGGGACTGGAGCGATCCCGGGGAGCTGTTTTTT. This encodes CASSEGGDWSDPGELFF.

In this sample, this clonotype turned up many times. Here the CDR3 DNA reads TGCGCCAGCAGCTTTTTGGGTACTGAAGCTTTCTTT. Its protein is CASSFLGTEAFF. The rearrangement joins TRBV5-1 to TRBJ1-1; D is ambiguous. V was clipped by 2 bases and J by 5 bases, with 7 bases between them. CDR1 and CDR2 from the germline V gene are SGHRS and YFSETQ. The CDR3 is 12 amino acids.

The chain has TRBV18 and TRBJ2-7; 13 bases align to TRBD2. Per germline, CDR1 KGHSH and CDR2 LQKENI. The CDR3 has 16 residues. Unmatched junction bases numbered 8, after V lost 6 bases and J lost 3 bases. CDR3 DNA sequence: TGTGCCAGCTCTCCCGGACTAGCGGGAGCTTACTACGAGCAGTACTTC. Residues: CASSPGLAGAYYEQYF.

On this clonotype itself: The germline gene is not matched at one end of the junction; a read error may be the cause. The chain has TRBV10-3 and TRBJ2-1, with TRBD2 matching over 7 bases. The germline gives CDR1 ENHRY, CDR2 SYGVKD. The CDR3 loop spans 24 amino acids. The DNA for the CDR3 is TGTGCCATCAGCGAGTCCTTTTACTATCCGGCTAGCGGAGCATCGAACGAACGACTCAATGAGCAGTCCTTC. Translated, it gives CAISESFYYPASGASNERLNEQSF.

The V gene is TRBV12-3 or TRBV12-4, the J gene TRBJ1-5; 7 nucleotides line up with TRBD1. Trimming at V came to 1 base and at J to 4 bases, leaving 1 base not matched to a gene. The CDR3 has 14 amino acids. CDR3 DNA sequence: TGTGCCAGCAGTTTAGACAGGGGTAATCAGCCCCAGCATTTT. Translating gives CASSLDRGNQPQHF.

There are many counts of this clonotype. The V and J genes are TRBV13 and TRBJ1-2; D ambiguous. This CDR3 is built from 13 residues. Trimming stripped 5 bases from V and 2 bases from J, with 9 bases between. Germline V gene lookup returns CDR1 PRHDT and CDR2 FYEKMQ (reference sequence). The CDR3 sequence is CASSRNVNYGYTF. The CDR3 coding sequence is TGTGCCAGCAGCCGGAATGTAAACTATGGCTACACCTTC.

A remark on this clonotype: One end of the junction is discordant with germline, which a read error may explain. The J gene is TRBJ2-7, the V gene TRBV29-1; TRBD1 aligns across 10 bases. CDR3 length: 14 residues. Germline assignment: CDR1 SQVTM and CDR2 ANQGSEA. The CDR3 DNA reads TGCAGCGGTATTAAGGGACAGGGGTACGGCGAGCAATACTTC. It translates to CSGIKGQGYGEQYF.

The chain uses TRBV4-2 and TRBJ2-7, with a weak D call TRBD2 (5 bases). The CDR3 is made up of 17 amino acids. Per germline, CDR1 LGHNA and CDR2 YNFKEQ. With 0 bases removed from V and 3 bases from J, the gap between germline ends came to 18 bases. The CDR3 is CASSQDRAPGKNYEQYF. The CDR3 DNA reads TGTGCCAGCAGCCAAGATCGGGCTCCGGGAAAGAACTACGAGCAGTACTTC.

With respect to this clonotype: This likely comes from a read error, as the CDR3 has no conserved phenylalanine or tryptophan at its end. The CDR3 is CSASFGGSISGTQYI. The CDR3 coding sequence is TGCAGTGCTAGCTTTGGAGGGAGTATTAGTGGCACCCAGTACATC. V and J are TRBV20-1 and TRBJ2-5; a weak D match, TRBD2 (6 bases). V was clipped by 3 bases and J by 8 bases, with 22 bases between them. CDR1 is DFQATT and CDR2 is SNEGSKA in the germline V gene (reference sequence). The CDR3 extends over 15 amino acids.

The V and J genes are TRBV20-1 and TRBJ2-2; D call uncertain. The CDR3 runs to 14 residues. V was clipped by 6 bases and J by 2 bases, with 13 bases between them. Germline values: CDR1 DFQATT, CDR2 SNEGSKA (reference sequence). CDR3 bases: TGCAGTGCCCAGGTCTCAGGAAACACCGGGGAGCTGTTTTTT. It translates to CSAQVSGNTGELFF.

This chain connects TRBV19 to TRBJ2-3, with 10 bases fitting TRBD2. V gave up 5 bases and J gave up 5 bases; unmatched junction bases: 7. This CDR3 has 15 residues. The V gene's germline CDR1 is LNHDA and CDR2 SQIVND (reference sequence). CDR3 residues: CASSSLAGDVDTQYF. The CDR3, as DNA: TGTGCCAGTAGTTCTCTAGCGGGAGATGTAGATACGCAGTATTTT.

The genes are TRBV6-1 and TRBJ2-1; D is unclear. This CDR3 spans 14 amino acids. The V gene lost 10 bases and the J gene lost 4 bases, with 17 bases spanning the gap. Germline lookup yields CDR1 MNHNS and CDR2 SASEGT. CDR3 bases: TGTGCCAACATCGGTAACGAACCGTACAATGAGCAGTTCTTC. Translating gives CANIGNEPYNEQFF.

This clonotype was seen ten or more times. In DNA form, the CDR3 reads TGTGCCATCAGTGACCGGGACAGTCTCTACGAGCAGTACTTC. Translated, it gives CAISDRDSLYEQYF. The chain links TRBV10-3 to TRBJ2-7; 7 bases map to TRBD1. The V gene's germline CDR1 is ENHRY and CDR2 SYGVKD. The CDR3 consists of 14 residues. V lost 3 bases and J lost 3; bases outside the gene matches: 5.

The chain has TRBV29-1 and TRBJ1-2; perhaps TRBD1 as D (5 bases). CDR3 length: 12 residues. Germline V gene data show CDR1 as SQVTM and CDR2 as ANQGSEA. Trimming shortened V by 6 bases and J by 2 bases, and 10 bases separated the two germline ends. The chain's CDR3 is CSVSRGNYGYTF. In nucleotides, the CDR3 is TGCAGCGTCTCAAGGGGAAACTATGGCTACACCTTC.

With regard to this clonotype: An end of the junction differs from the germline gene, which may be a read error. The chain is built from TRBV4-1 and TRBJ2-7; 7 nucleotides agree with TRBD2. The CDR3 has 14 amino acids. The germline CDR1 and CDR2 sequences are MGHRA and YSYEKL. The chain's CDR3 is CAGSQERRDYKQYF. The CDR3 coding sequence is TGCGCCGGCAGCCAAGAACGCAGGGACTACAAGCAGTACTTC.

In nucleotides, the CDR3 is TGCAATGCCAAATCAGGGACCTATGGCTACACCTTC. Its translation is CNAKSGTYGYTF. This chain uses TRBV20-1 with TRBJ1-2; the D gene is possibly TRBD1 (5 bases). This CDR3 region has 12 residues. Looked up from germline, CDR1 is DFQATT and CDR2 is SNEGSKA (reference sequence).

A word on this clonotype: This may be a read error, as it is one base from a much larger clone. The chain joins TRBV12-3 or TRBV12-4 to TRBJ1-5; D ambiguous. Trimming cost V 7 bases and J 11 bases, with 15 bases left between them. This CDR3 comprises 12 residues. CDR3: CASTIDRQSQHF. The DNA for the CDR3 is TGTGCCAGCACCATCGACCGGCAGTCCCAGCATTTT.

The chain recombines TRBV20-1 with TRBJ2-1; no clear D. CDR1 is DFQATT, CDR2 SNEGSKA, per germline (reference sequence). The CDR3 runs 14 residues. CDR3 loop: CITGDEAWLYEQFF. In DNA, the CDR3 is TGCATTACTGGAGATGAGGCATGGCTGTATGAGCAGTTCTTC.